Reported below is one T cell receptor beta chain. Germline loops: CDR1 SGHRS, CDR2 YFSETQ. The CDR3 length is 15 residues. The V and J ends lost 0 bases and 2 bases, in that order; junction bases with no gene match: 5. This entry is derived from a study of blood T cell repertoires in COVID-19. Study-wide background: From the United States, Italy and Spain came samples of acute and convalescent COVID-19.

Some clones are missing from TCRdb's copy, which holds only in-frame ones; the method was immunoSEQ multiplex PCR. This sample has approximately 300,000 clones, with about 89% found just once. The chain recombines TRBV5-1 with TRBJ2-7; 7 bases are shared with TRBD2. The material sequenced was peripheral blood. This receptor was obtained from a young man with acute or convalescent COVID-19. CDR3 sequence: CASSLEWGLTYEQYF. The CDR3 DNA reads TGCGCCAGCAGCTTGGAGTGGGGACTAACCTACGAGCAGTACTTC.